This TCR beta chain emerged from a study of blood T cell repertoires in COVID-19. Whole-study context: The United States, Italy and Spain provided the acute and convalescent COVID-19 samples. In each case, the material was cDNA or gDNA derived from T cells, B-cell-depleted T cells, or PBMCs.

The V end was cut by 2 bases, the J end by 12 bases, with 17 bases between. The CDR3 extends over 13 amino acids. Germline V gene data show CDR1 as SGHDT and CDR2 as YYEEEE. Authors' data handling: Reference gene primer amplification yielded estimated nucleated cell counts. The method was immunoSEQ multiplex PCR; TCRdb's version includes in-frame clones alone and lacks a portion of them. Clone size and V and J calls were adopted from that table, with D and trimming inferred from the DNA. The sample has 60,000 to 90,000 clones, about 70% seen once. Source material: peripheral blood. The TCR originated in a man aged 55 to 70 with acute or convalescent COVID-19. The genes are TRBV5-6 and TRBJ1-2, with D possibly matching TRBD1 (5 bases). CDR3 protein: CASSFGRVQGDTF. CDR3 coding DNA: TGTGCCAGCAGCTTTGGCCGTGTGCAGGGTGACACCTTC.